The present T cell receptor (beta chain) was sequenced within a study of metastatic and nonmetastatic thyroid tumors. Study in general: For malignant and benign thyroid patients, tumor or nodule tissue and blood were the sources whose repertoires were compared.

As originally analysed: In papillary thyroid cancer, a distant-metastasis classifier was built using CDR3 differences across clinicopathological groups. TCRdb re-called the PCR reads with MiXCR. What appears here as the V and J calls and clone size reflects TCRdb's work, not the paper's. Altogether some 13,000 clones are present, 26% being singletons, with the ten largest covering 15% to 20%. On this clone itself: The target antigen is unknown. At one boundary the junction diverges from the germline segment, which might be a read error.

Regarding the study as a whole: Reports indicated that malignant thyroid tumors showed significantly higher TCR beta diversity than benign nodules did, in blood and tumor.

Prior to thyroid surgery, none of the patients had received any treatment. This sequence originates from a female donor with papillary thyroid cancer or a benign thyroid nodule (not recorded which). Some clones in this sample may be carry-over from other donors' samples. The sample was tumor tissue.

CDR3 sequence: CAWIPAGANVLTF. CDR3 in DNA: TGTGCCTGGATTCCGGCTGGGGCCAACGTCCTCACTTTC. The V and J genes are TRBV30 and TRBJ2-6; weak D call: TRBD1 (5 bases). This CDR3 has 13 residues. CDR1 and CDR2 (germline): GTSNPN, SVGIG (reference sequence).